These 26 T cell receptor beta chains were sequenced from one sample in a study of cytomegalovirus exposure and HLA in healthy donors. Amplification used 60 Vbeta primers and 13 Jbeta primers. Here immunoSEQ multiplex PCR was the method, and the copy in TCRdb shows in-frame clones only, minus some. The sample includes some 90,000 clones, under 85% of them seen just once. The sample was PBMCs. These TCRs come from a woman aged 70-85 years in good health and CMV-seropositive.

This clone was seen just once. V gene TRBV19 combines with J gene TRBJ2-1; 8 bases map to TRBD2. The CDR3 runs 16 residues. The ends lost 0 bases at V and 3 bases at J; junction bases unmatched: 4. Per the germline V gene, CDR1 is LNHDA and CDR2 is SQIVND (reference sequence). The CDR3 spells CASSIEGAGGYNEQFF. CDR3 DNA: TGTGCCAGTAGTATAGAAGGTGCGGGGGGCTACAATGAGCAGTTCTTC.

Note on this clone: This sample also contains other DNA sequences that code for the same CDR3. CDR3 nucleotide sequence: TGTGCCAGCACTCCGGGACAGGGTGCCACCGGGGAGCTGTTTTTT. Translated, it gives CASTPGQGATGELFF. This chain connects TRBV11-2 to TRBJ2-2; 9 positions match TRBD1. This CDR3 is 15 amino acids long. Unmatched junction bases numbered 7, after V lost 7 bases and J lost 4 bases. Per germline, CDR1 SGHAT and CDR2 FQNNGV.

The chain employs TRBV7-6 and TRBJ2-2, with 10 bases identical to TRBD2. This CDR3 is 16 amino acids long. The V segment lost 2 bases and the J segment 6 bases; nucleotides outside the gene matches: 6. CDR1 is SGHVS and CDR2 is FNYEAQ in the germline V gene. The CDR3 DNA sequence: TGTGCCAGCAGCTTAACGCCAGCGGGGGGGCCCGGGGAGCTGTTTTTT. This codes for CASSLTPAGGPGELFF.

The CDR3 DNA follows: TGTGCCAGCAGTTACCCAGGCGACATCTCCTACGAGCAGTACTTC. It encodes CASSYPGDISYEQYF. The chain is built from TRBV6-5 and TRBJ2-7, with D unresolved. The germline gives CDR1 MNHEY, CDR2 SVGAGI. This CDR3 has 15 residues. Deletions cut 2 bases from V and 0 bases from J, with 11 bases between.

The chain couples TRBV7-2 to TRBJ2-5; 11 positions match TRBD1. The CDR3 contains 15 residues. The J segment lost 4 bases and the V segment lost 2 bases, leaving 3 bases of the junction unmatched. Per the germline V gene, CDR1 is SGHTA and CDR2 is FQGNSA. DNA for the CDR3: TGTGCCAGCAGCTTACGGACAGGGGGCCCAGAGACCCAGTACTTC. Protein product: CASSLRTGGPETQYF.

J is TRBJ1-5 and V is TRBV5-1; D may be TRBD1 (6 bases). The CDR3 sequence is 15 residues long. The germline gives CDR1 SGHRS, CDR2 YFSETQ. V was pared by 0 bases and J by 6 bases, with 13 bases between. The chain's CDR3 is CASSLAPGAGQPQHF. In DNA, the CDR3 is TGCGCCAGCAGCTTGGCCCCAGGGGCCGGTCAGCCCCAGCATTTT.

The CDR3 nucleotides are TGTGCCAGCAGCCTTACTAGCGGGGGGGCCTACAATGAGCAGTTCTTC. It specifies CASSLTSGGAYNEQFF. J is TRBJ2-1 and V is TRBV5-4; 13 bases fit TRBD2. The germline gives CDR1 SGHNT, CDR2 YYREEE (reference sequence). The CDR3 is 16 residues long. With 4 bases clipped from V and 2 bases from J, the junction kept 3 bases outside the gene matches.

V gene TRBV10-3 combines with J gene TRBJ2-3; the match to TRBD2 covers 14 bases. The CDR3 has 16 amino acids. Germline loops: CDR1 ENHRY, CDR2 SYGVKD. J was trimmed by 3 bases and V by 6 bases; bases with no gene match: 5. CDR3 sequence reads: CAIRTSGGAVTDTQYF. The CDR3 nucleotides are TGTGCCATCAGGACTAGCGGGGGGGCTGTTACAGATACGCAGTATTTT.

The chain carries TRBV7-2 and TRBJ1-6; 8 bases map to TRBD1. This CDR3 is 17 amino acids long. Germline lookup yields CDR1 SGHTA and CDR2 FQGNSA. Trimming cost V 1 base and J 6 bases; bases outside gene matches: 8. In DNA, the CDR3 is TGTGCCAGCAGCTTAGTTCCAGGGGGCATCGGTAATTCACCCCTCCACTTT. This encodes CASSLVPGGIGNSPLHF.

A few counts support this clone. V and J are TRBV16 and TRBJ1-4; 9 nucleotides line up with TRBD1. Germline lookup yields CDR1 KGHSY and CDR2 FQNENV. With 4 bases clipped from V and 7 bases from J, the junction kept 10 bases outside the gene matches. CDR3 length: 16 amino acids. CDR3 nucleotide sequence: TGTGCCAGCAGCCCCTCGCGGACAGGGGTGGCTGAAAAACTGTTTTTT. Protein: CASSPSRTGVAEKLFF.

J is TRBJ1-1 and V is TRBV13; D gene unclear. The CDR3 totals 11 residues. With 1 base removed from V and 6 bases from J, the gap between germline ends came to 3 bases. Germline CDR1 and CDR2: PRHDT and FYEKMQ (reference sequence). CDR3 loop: CASSLAAEAFF. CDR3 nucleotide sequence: TGTGCCAGCAGCTTAGCCGCTGAAGCTTTCTTT.

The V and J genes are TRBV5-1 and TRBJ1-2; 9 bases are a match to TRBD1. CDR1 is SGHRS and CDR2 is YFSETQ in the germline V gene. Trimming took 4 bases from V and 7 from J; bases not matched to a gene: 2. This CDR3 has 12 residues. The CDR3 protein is CASSQGQGGYTF. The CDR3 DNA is TGCGCCAGCAGCCAGGGACAGGGTGGCTACACCTTC.

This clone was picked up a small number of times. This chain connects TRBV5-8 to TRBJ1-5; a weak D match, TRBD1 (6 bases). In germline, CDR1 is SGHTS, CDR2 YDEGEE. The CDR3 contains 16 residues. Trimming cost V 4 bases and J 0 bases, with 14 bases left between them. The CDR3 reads CASSLDSGYSNQPQHF. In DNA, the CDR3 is TGTGCCAGCAGCCTGGACAGCGGATATAGCAATCAGCCCCAGCATTTT.

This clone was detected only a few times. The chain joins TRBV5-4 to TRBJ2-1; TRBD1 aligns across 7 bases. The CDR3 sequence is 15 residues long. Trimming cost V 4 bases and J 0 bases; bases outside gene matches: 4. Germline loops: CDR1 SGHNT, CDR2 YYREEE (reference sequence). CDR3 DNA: TGTGCCAGCAGCCCAGGGGGAAGCTCCTACAATGAGCAGTTCTTC. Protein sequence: CASSPGGSSYNEQFF. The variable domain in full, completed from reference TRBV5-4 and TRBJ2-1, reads ETGVTQSPTHLIKTRGQQVTLRCSSQSGHNTVSWYQQALGQGPQFIFQYYREEENGRGNFPPRFSGLQFPNYSSELNVNALELDDSALYLCASSPGGSSYNEQFFGPGTRLTVL.

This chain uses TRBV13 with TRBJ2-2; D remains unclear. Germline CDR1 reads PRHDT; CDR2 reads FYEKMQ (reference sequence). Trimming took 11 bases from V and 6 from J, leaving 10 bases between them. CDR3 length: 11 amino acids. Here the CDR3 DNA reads TGTGCCGCCAGGTTTGCCGGGGAGCTGTTTTTT. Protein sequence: CAARFAGELFF.

DNA for the CDR3: TGTGCCAGCAACAAATCAGGGCCCCCCAATAATTCACCCCTCCACTTT. It is translated as CASNKSGPPNNSPLHF. The chain links TRBV7-2 to TRBJ1-6; the D gene is possibly TRBD1 (5 bases). The CDR3 has 16 residues. Germline V gene sequence: CDR1 SGHTA, CDR2 FQGNSA. The V end was cut by 7 bases, the J end by 5 bases, with 18 bases between.

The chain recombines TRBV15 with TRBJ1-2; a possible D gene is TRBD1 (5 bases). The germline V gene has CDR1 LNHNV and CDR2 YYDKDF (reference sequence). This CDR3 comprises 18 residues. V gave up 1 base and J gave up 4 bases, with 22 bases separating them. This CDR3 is CATSRGGGLSPRGYGYTF. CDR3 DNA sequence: TGTGCCACCAGCAGAGGGGGGGGGTTGAGTCCCCGGGGCTATGGCTACACCTTC.

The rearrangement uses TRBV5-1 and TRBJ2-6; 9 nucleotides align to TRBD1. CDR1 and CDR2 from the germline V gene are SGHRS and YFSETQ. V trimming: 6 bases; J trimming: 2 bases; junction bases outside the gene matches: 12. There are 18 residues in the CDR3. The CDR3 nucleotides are TGCGCCAGCAAAACTTCGGACAGGGGCTTCGCTGGGGCCAACGTCCTGACTTTC. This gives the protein CASKTSDRGFAGANVLTF.

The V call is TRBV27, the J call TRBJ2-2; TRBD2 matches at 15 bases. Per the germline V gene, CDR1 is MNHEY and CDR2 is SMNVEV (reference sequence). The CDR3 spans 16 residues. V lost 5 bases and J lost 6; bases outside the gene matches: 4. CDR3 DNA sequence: TGTGCCAGCAGTCCCTGGACTAGCGGGAGGGCCGGGGAGCTGTTTTTT. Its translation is CASSPWTSGRAGELFF.

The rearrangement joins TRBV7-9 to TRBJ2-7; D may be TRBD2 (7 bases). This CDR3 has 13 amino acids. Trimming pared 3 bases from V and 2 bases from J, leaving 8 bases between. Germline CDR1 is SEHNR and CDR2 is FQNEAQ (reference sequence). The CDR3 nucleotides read TGTGCCAGCAGCTTGGGGGGGCCCTACGAGCAGTACTTC. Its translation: CASSLGGPYEQYF. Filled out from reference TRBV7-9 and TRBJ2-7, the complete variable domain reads DTGVSQNPRHKITKRGQNVTFRCDPISEHNRLYWYRQTLGQGPEFLTYFQNEAQLEKSRLLSDRFSAERPKGSFSTLEIQRTEQGDSAMYLCASSLGGPYEQYFGPGTRLTVT.

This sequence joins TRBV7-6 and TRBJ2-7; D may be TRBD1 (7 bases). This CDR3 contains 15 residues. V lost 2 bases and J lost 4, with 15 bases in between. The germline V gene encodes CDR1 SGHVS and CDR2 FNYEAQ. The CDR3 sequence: CASSLHGQGGYEQYF. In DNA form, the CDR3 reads TGTGCCAGCAGCTTACATGGGCAGGGGGGTTACGAGCAGTACTTC.

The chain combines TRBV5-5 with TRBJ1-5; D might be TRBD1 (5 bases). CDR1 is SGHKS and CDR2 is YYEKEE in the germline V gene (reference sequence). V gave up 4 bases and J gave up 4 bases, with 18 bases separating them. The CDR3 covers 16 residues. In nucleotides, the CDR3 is TGTGCCAGCAGCACAGAGGTACAGGTTGGAAATCAGCCCCAGCATTTT. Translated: CASSTEVQVGNQPQHF.

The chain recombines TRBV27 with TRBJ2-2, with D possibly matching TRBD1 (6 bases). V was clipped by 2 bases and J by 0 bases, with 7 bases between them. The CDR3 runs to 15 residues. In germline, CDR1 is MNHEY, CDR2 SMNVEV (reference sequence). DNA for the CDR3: TGTGCCAGCAGTTTAAACAGGGCGAACACCGGGGAGCTGTTTTTT. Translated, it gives CASSLNRANTGELFF.

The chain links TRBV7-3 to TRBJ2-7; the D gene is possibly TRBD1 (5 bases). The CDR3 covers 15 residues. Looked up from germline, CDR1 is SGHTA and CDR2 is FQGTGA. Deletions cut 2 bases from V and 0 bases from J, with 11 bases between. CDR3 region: CASSLSRASSYEQYF. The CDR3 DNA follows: TGTGCCAGCAGCTTATCCAGGGCGAGCTCCTACGAGCAGTACTTC.

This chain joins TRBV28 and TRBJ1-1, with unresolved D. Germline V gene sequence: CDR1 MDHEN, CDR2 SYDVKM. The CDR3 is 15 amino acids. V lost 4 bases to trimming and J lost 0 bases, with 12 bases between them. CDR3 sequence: CASSSFPGLNTEAFF. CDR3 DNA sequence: TGTGCCAGCAGTTCATTTCCGGGATTGAACACTGAAGCTTTCTTT.

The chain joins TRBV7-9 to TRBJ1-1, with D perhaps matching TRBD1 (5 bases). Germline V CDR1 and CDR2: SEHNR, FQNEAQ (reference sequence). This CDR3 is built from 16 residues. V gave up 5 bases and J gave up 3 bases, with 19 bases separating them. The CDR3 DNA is TGTGCCAGCAGCCCCTTGGGGGGGGACGGGGACACTGAAGCTTTCTTT. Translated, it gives CASSPLGGDGDTEAFF.